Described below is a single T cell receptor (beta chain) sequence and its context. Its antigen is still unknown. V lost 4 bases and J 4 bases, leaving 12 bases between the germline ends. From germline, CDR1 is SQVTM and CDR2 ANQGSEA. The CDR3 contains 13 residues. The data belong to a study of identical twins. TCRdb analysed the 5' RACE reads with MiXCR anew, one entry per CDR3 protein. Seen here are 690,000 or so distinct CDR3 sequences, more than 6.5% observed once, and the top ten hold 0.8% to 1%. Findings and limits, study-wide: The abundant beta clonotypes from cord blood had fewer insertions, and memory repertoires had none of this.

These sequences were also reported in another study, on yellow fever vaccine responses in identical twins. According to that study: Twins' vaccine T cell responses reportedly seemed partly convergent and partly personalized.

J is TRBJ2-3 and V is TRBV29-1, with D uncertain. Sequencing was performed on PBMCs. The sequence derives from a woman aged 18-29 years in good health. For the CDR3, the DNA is TGCAGCGTTGGTGGCCGATTGTCAGATACGCAGTATTTT. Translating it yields CSVGGRLSDTQYF.